A single TCR beta chain is shown here with its context. The method was immunoSEQ multiplex PCR; TCRdb's version includes in-frame clones alone and lacks a portion of them. This repertoire shows 170,000 or so clones, roughly 84% found once; its top ten account for around an eighth. This CDR3 region has 14 residues. V lost 5 bases, J lost 7 bases, and 17 bases lay in between. Germline V CDR1 and CDR2: SNHLY, FYNNEI. This sample is drawn from a study of blood T cell repertoires in COVID-19. As for the study in general: The samples span acute and convalescent COVID-19 from the United States, Italy and Spain. T cells, B-cell-depleted T cells, or PBMCs provided the cDNA or gDNA that served as material.

The TCR comes from a man younger than 35 with active or convalescent COVID-19. Input material: peripheral blood. The chain recombines TRBV2 with TRBJ1-1, with D perhaps TRBD1 (5 bases). This CDR3 is CASSLMGRGGEAFF. Written as DNA, the CDR3 is TGTGCCAGCAGTTTAATGGGAAGGGGCGGTGAAGCTTTCTTT.